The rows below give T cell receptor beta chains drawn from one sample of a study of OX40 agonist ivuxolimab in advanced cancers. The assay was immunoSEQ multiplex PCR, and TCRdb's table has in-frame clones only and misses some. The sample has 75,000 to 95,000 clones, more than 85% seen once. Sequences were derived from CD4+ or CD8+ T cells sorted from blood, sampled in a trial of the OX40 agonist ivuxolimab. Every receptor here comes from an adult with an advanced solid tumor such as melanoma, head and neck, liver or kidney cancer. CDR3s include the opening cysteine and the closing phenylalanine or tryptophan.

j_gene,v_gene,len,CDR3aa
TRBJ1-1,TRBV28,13,CASKGLRNTEAFF
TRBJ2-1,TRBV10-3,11,CAIRETSEQFF
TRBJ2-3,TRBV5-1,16,CASKKTGQLDRDTQYF
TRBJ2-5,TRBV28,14,CASSTAGTAGTQYF
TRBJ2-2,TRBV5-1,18,CASSSWAIGGGDTGELFF
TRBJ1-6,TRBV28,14,CASRTGQGNSPLHF
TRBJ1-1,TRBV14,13,CASSQGVGTPAFF
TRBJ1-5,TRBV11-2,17,CASLLAELARGNQPQHF
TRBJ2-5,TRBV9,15,CASSVRGTGGETQYF
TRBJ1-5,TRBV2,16,CASSEGGIRGNQPQHF
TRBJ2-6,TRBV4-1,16,CASSRIQGAGANVLTF